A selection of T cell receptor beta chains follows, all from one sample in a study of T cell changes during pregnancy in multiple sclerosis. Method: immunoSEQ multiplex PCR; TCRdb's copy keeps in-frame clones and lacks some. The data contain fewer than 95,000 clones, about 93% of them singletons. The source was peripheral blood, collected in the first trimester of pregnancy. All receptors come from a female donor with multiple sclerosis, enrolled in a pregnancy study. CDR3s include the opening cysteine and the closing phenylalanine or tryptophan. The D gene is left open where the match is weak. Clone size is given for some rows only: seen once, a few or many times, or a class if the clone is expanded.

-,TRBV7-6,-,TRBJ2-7,TGTGCCAGCAGCTTAGTGTACTCTTCCTACGAGCAGTACTTC,CASSLVYSSYEQYF
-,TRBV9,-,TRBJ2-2,TGTGCCAGCAGCGTAAGCGCAGGGGCGACCGGGGAGCTGTTTTTT,CASSVSAGATGELFF
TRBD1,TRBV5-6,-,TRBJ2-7,TGTGCCAGCAGCCTATCCGGGACAGGGTTCCACGAGCAGTACTTC,CASSLSGTGFHEQYF
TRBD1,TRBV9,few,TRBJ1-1,TGTGCCAGCAGCCCTGAGGCGGGACAGATGAACACTGAAGCTTTCTTT,CASSPEAGQMNTEAFF
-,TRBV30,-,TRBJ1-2,TGTGCCTGGAACGGAGGGTCGAGCTACACCTTC,CAWNGGSSYTF
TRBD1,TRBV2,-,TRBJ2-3,TGTGCCAGTACCCGGGACAGGGGCGATACGCAGTATTTT,CASTRDRGDTQYF
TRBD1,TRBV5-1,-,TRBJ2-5,TGCGCCAGCAGCGAGGACAGGGGGGAGACCCAGTACTTC,CASSEDRGETQYF
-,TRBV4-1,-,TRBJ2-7,TGCGCCAGCAGCCACCGTTACGAGCAGTACTTC,CASSHRYEQYF
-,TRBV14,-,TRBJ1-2,TGTGCCAGCAGCCAAATCCGACAGAACTATGGCTACACCTTC,CASSQIRQNYGYTF
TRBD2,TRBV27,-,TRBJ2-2,TGTGCCAGCAGCCCTAGACTAGCGGAAAACACCGGGGAGCTGTTTTTT,CASSPRLAENTGELFF
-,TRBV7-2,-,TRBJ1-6,TGTGCCAGCAGCTTTCGACAGGCCGATTCACCCCTCCACTTT,CASSFRQADSPLHF
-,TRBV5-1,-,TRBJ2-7,TGCGCCAGTTCACTTAGCTCTAGCTCCTACGAGCAGTACTTC,CASSLSSSSYEQYF
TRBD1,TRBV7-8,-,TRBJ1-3,TGTGCCAGCAGCGCCCAGACAGGGACTGGAAACACCATATATTTT,CASSAQTGTGNTIYF
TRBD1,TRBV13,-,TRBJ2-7,TGTGCCAGCAGCCCCGGGACAGGGGTCCACGAGCAGTACTTC,CASSPGTGVHEQYF
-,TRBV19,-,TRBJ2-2,TGTGCCAGTAGTAGTACAGGGACCGGGGAGCTGTTTTTT,CASSSTGTGELFF
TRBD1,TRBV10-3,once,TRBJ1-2,TGTGCCATCAGTGAAGAGAGGACAGGGCAATTGGGAGGCTACACCTTC,CAISEERTGQLGGYTF
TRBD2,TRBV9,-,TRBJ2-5,TGTGCCAGCAGTAGCGGGGCCCGCGGAGAGACCCAGTACTTC,CASSSGARGETQYF
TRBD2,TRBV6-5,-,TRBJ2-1,TGTGCCAGCAGTTACCTCGCGGGGGTACATGAGCAGTTCTTC,CASSYLAGVHEQFF
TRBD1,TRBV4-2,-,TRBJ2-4,TGTGCCAGCAGCCAAGAGACAGGGGATGTCGGCATTCAGTACTTC,CASSQETGDVGIQYF
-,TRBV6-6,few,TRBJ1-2,TGTGCCAGCATACAAGGGGCCTATGGCTACACCTTC,CASIQGAYGYTF
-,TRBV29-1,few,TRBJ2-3,TGCAGCGTACGGGGGTTCACAGATACGCAGTATTTT,CSVRGFTDTQYF
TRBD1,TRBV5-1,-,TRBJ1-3,TGCGCCAGCAGCTTTACGGCAACGGGACAGGGTGGTGGAAACACCATATATTTT,CASSFTATGQGGGNTIYF
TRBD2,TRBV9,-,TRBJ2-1,TGTGCCAGCAGCGTGACTAGCGGGGGGGGGAATGAGCAGTTCTTC,CASSVTSGGGNEQFF
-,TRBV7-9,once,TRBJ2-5,TGTGCCAGCAGCGGGAGCACCCAGTACTTC,CASSGSTQYF
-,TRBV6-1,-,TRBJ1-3,TGTGCCAGCAGTGTCCACAGGCCTACTGGAAACACCATATATTTT,CASSVHRPTGNTIYF
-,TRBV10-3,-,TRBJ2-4,TGTGCCATCAGTGGGGGGACTCAAAACATTCAGTACTTC,CAISGGTQNIQYF